Each of the 3 T cell receptor beta chains below was sequenced from the same sample in a study of shared clonotypes between healthy human individuals. Here immunoSEQ multiplex PCR was the method, and the copy in TCRdb shows in-frame clones only, minus some. Of about 2.3 million clones listed, more than 80% were seen once; the top ten hold around 0.4%. Sequencing was carried out using naive CD4+ T cells from PBMCs. Subset defined: CD45RA+ positively selected. The receptors were sampled from a young man in good health. Some clones in this sample may be carry-over from other donors' samples.

The table lists this clone with a count of one. The rearrangement uses TRBV10-2 and TRBJ1-1, with D uncertain. The germline V gene has CDR1 WSHSY and CDR2 SAAADI. V dropped 3 bases and J dropped 5 bases, with 7 bases sitting between them. This CDR3 contains 12 residues. The CDR3 sequence: CASSDRWTEAFF. CDR3 DNA sequence: TGCGCCAGCAGTGATCGCTGGACTGAAGCTTTCTTT.

The table lists this clone with a count of one. The gene calls are TRBV5-8 and TRBJ2-7, with TRBD1 as a possible D gene (6 bases). V lost 4 bases and J 3 bases, leaving 17 bases between the germline ends. This CDR3 is 15 amino acids long. The V gene's germline CDR1 is SGHTS and CDR2 YDEGEE. Here the CDR3 DNA reads TGTGCCAGCAGCCCCCGGACAGCCTACATCTACGAGCAGTACTTC. Its translation: CASSPRTAYIYEQYF.

This rearrangement joins TRBV11-2 to TRBJ2-1; 13 positions agree with TRBD2. Germline CDR1 reads SGHAT; CDR2 reads FQNNGV. CDR3 size: 16 residues. J gave up 9 bases and V 3 bases, and 8 bases lay outside the gene matches. CDR3 nucleotides: TGTGCCAGCAGCTTCCGCACTAGCGGGAGGGGCGGTGAGCAGTTCTTC. This gives the protein CASSFRTSGRGGEQFF.